A selection of T cell receptor beta chains follows, all from one sample in a study of molecular identifiers for immune sequencing clone quantification. TCRdb recomputed calls from the PCR reads with MiXCR, one row per CDR3 protein. The data show under 800,000 distinct CDR3 sequences, with about 25% seen just once and about 0.78% held by the top ten. Material for sequencing was naive CD8+ T cells from blood, with Jurkat cell RNA spiked in. Receptors originate from a human donor in good health. Some libraries in this study had Jurkat cell RNA spiked in. Each CDR3 is given with its conserved first and last residue.

CDR3: CAWSVQGDEAFF; V: TRBV30; J: TRBJ1-1
CDR3: CASSFRDNLGYTF; V: TRBV7-9; J: TRBJ1-2
CDR3: CASSFAGRDTEAFF; V: TRBV12-3/TRBV12-4; J: TRBJ1-1
CDR3: CASSQGMGNQPQPF; V: TRBV3-1; J: TRBJ1-5
CDR3: CASKYRGSDEQFF; V: TRBV19; J: TRBJ2-1
CDR3: CSARGSDSHTEAFF; V: TRBV20-1; J: TRBJ1-1
CDR3: CASSQVGTGDSPLHF; V: TRBV14; J: TRBJ1-6
CDR3: CASSLSWLDYEQYF; V: TRBV27; J: TRBJ2-7
CDR3: CASSQQYLGQSGGNTEAFF; V: TRBV4-3; J: TRBJ1-1
CDR3: CASSSGTGVWNEQFF; V: TRBV12-3/TRBV12-4; J: TRBJ2-1
CDR3: CASSRTEKNNEQFF; V: TRBV7-9; J: TRBJ2-1
CDR3: CVSSLGGGTDTQYF; V: TRBV27; J: TRBJ2-3
CDR3: CATSPGTGELFF; V: TRBV7-7; J: TRBJ2-2
CDR3: CASSLVWLQGLTRETEAFF; V: TRBV11-2; J: TRBJ1-1
CDR3: CASSPGLPDTIYF; V: TRBV12-3/TRBV12-4; J: TRBJ1-3
CDR3: CSARGLDYPYEQYF; V: TRBV20-1; J: TRBJ2-7
CDR3: CASSLAPDYEQYF; V: TRBV5-1; J: TRBJ2-7
CDR3: CASSQGTAPLQETQYF; V: TRBV4-1; J: TRBJ2-5
CDR3: CASSYRWTGPQGNTEAFF; V: TRBV6-2/TRBV6-3; J: TRBJ1-1
CDR3: CASSDRDRGARNSPLHF; V: TRBV19; J: TRBJ1-6
CDR3: CASSSGQGRAGANVLTF; V: TRBV7-6; J: TRBJ2-6
CDR3: CASGQTDYQETQYF; V: TRBV12-3/TRBV12-4; J: TRBJ2-5
CDR3: CASSEGRTYAYEQYF; V: TRBV6-2/TRBV6-3; J: TRBJ2-7
CDR3: CASSIDGGRNTEAFF; V: TRBV19; J: TRBJ1-1
CDR3: CSAPIGPGSYNSPLHF; V: TRBV20-1; J: TRBJ1-6
CDR3: CASSLNDRPNEKLFF; V: TRBV7-9; J: TRBJ1-4
CDR3: CASSPSGTDYEQYF; V: TRBV5-5; J: TRBJ2-7
CDR3: CASSESGELFF; V: TRBV28; J: TRBJ2-2
CDR3: CASSVGTGASGSYEQFF; V: TRBV9; J: TRBJ2-1
CDR3: CASSRIEGGQEQFF; V: TRBV4-1; J: TRBJ2-1
CDR3: CASSGGSGGSENEQFF; V: TRBV9; J: TRBJ2-1
CDR3: CASSLLSSSGTDTQYF; V: TRBV27; J: TRBJ2-3
CDR3: CSAGGGGANNEQFF; V: TRBV20-1; J: TRBJ2-1
CDR3: CASSLGVQFF; V: TRBV28; J: TRBJ2-1
CDR3: CSVENQSDAGSSDEQFF; V: TRBV29-1; J: TRBJ2-1
CDR3: CSVPRQGGTEAFF; V: TRBV29-1; J: TRBJ1-1
CDR3: CASGYGKKGREEGEQYF; V: TRBV6-2/TRBV6-3; J: TRBJ2-7
CDR3: CASRGLAGGLKETQYF; V: TRBV7-9; J: TRBJ2-5
CDR3: CASRDRTPETQYF; V: TRBV2; J: TRBJ2-5
CDR3: CASSRLAEAYEQYF; V: TRBV28; J: TRBJ2-7
CDR3: CASRPETGGRYEQYF; V: TRBV4-3; J: TRBJ2-7
CDR3: CASSSSTGGRAEAFF; V: TRBV7-9; J: TRBJ1-1
CDR3: CASSPPRPRPYEQYF; V: TRBV7-9; J: TRBJ2-7
CDR3: CASSARDGSSYEQYF; V: TRBV6-1; J: TRBJ2-7
CDR3: CASSSDRGHATNEKLFF; V: TRBV7-9; J: TRBJ1-4
CDR3: CATSSHRGNTEAFF; V: TRBV15; J: TRBJ1-1
CDR3: CASSSLAGNTGELFF; V: TRBV7-3; J: TRBJ2-2
CDR3: CASSAGGTGPGSPLHF; V: TRBV5-6; J: TRBJ1-6
CDR3: CSAANRGYTEAFF; V: TRBV20-1; J: TRBJ1-1
CDR3: CASSIGRGRDTGELFF; V: TRBV19; J: TRBJ2-2
CDR3: CASSNLAGKNTGELFF; V: TRBV12-3/TRBV12-4; J: TRBJ2-2
CDR3: CASSLRATYSTDTQYF; V: TRBV5-8; J: TRBJ2-3
CDR3: CASSGGTVSNYGYTF; V: TRBV5-1; J: TRBJ1-2